These 29 T cell receptor beta chains originate from one sample sequenced in a study of blood T cell repertoires in COVID-19. Assay: immunoSEQ multiplex PCR; the TCRdb copy retains only in-frame clones and omits some. The profile covers approximately 110,000 clones, with over 65% appearing a single time and approximately 0.86% taken by the ten largest. The sequencing input was peripheral blood. These receptors were collected from a human donor with acute or convalescent COVID-19. The donor label of this sample is uncertain.

This chain connects TRBV5-1 to TRBJ1-2, with D unclear. The CDR3 loop spans 13 amino acids. Trimming left V 0 bases short and J 5 bases short, with 8 bases between. Germline V gene lookup returns CDR1 SGHRS and CDR2 YFSETQ. In DNA, the CDR3 is TGCGCCAGCAGCTTGGGGCTTTTGTATGGCTACACCTTC. Translated: CASSLGLLYGYTF.

V and J are TRBV10-3 and TRBJ2-7; D not certain. CDR3 length equals 12 residues. Per the germline V gene, CDR1 is ENHRY and CDR2 is SYGVKD. The V end lost 8 bases, the J end lost 6 bases, and 14 bases lay between the germline ends. The CDR3 loop reads CAISDRVGEQYF. The CDR3, as DNA: TGTGCCATCTCCGATCGGGTAGGCGAGCAGTACTTC.

The V gene is TRBV10-3, the J gene TRBJ2-1, with 10 bases that match TRBD2. V lost 3 bases and J lost 6; bases outside the gene matches: 8. The V gene's germline CDR1 is ENHRY and CDR2 SYGVKD. The CDR3 has 16 residues. The CDR3 spells CAISDPSGGDPNEQFF. For the CDR3, the DNA is TGTGCCATCAGTGACCCTAGCGGGGGTGATCCCAATGAGCAGTTCTTC.

Only a few counts were recorded for this clone. The V call is TRBV3-1 (or the pseudogene TRBV3-2), the J call TRBJ2-1; D perhaps matches TRBD1 (5 bases). CDR1 LGHDT and CDR2 YNNKEL come from the germline V gene (reference sequence). V lost 5 bases and J lost 2, with 13 bases in between. This CDR3 is 15 amino acids long. The chain's CDR3 is CASSFQGPPYNEQFF. In DNA form, the CDR3 reads TGTGCCAGCAGCTTTCAGGGTCCCCCCTACAATGAGCAGTTCTTC.

This clone showed up just a few times. The chain carries TRBV5-6 and TRBJ1-2, with D possibly TRBD1 on 6 matching bases. The V gene's germline CDR1 is SGHDT and CDR2 YYEEEE. The V end was cut by 7 bases, the J end by 7 bases, with 17 bases between. CDR3 length equals 13 residues. This CDR3 is CASRDIGVSGYTF. The CDR3 DNA is TGTGCCAGCCGGGACATTGGTGTCTCTGGCTACACCTTC. Using reference TRBV5-6 and TRBJ1-2 for the parts outside the CDR3, the full variable domain is DAGVTQSPTHLIKTRGQQVTLRCSPKSGHDTVSWYQQALGQGPQFIFQYYEEEERQRGNFPDRFSGHQFPNYSSELNVNALLLGDSALYLCASRDIGVSGYTFGSGTRLTVV.

This clone was detected only a few times. V gene TRBV6-5 combines with J gene TRBJ1-1; 7 bases line up with TRBD1. Trimming took 6 bases from V and 0 from J; bases not matched to a gene: 7. The CDR3 extends over 15 amino acids. Per the germline V gene, CDR1 is MNHEY and CDR2 is SVGAGI. CDR3 DNA sequence: TGTGCCAGCAGGGTTGGGGACAGACTGAACACTGAAGCTTTCTTT. Translation gives CASRVGDRLNTEAFF.

This chain joins TRBV29-1 and TRBJ1-2; D may be TRBD1 (5 bases). CDR3 size: 15 residues. Germline assignment: CDR1 SQVTM and CDR2 ANQGSEA. V was shortened by 3 bases and J by 8 bases, with 22 bases between the two germline ends. Here the CDR3 reads CSVDEGGGFVVGYTF. The CDR3 DNA is TGCAGCGTTGATGAAGGCGGGGGGTTCGTTGTCGGCTACACCTTC.

This clone was detected only a few times. The gene calls are TRBV5-1 and TRBJ2-1; TRBD2 matches 9 bases. CDR1 is SGHRS and CDR2 is YFSETQ in the germline V gene. V trimming: 4 bases; J trimming: 5 bases; junction bases outside the gene matches: 7. The length of the CDR3 is 15 residues. The CDR3 DNA is TGCGCCAGCAGCACGGGGGGGACTAGCCACAATGAGCAGTTCTTC. Residues: CASSTGGTSHNEQFF.

In this sample, this clone turned up once. CDR3 in DNA: TGTGCCAGTAGTACCGAGGGTACGCAGTATTTT. Its protein is CASSTEGTQYF. The chain combines TRBV19 with TRBJ2-3, with D possibly matching TRBD2 (5 bases). V shed 4 bases and J shed 8 bases, with 7 bases lying between them. CDR1 is LNHDA and CDR2 is SQIVND in the germline V gene (reference sequence). The CDR3 length is 11 residues.

The chain uses TRBV19 and TRBJ2-7; 10 bases are a match to TRBD1. After removal of 5 bases from V and 6 bases from J, the junction contained 7 bases not matched to a gene. The CDR3 runs 14 residues. Germline V CDR1 and CDR2: LNHDA, SQIVND (reference sequence). The chain's CDR3 is CASSRRDRGSEQYF. The CDR3 DNA reads TGTGCCAGTAGTCGCCGGGACAGGGGCAGCGAGCAGTACTTC.

CDR3 protein: CASSPTGFSTDTQYF. CDR3 DNA sequence: TGTGCCAGCTCACCAACAGGGTTTAGCACAGATACGCAGTATTTT. The rearrangement joins TRBV18 to TRBJ2-3; the D gene is possibly TRBD1 (6 bases). V shed 2 bases and J shed 0 bases, with 9 bases lying between them. Germline CDR1 KGHSH, CDR2 LQKENI. The CDR3 is 15 amino acids.

The chain carries TRBV6-2 or TRBV6-3 and TRBJ2-3; D ambiguous. CDR1 is MNHEY, CDR2 SVGEGT, per germline. The CDR3 has 12 amino acids. V lost 6 bases and J 6 bases, leaving 10 bases between the germline ends. CDR3 DNA: TGTGCCAGCAGCCCGCTACGGGATACGCAGTATTTT. Translation gives CASSPLRDTQYF.

The chain couples TRBV19 to TRBJ1-4; D remains ambiguous. CDR3 length: 15 residues. Germline V CDR1 and CDR2: LNHDA, SQIVND (reference sequence). With 10 bases removed from V and 0 bases from J, the gap between germline ends came to 15 bases. CDR3 in amino acids: CAITEREATNEKLFF. The CDR3 bases are TGTGCCATCACAGAAAGGGAGGCAACTAATGAAAAACTGTTTTTT.

This clone has only a few counts. Compared with germline, one end of the junction differs, possibly owing to a read error. The chain carries TRBV7-7 and TRBJ2-5; TRBD2 is a possible D gene (6 bases). The CDR3 sequence is 13 residues long. Germline V lookup: CDR1 SSHAT, CDR2 FNYEAQ (reference sequence). The CDR3 sequence is CASSPGRQETQYF. CDR3 bases: TGTGCTAGCAGCCCAGGGAGGCAAGAGACCCAGTACTTC. The full variable domain, its missing parts supplied by reference TRBV7-7 and TRBJ2-5, is GAGVSQSPRYKVTKRGQDVTLRCDPISSHATLYWYQQALGQGPEFLTYFNYEAQPDKSGLPSDRFSAERPEGSISTLTIQRTEQRDSAMYRCASSPGRQETQYFGPGTRLLVL.

The rearrangement joins TRBV28 to TRBJ1-2; 7 nucleotides match TRBD1. The CDR3 loop spans 12 amino acids. Trimming cost V 6 bases and J 3 bases; bases outside gene matches: 1. Germline CDR1 MDHEN, CDR2 SYDVKM. CDR3 loop: CASSGQDYGYTF. In DNA, the CDR3 is TGTGCCAGCAGCGGACAGGACTATGGCTACACCTTC.

With respect to this clone: One junction end disagrees with the germline gene, perhaps due to a read error. The sample has other DNA sequences that encode this CDR3 too. This chain joins TRBV11-2 and TRBJ2-5; possibly TRBD1 for D (6 bases). The CDR3 is 18 residues long. Germline lookup yields CDR1 SGHAT and CDR2 FQNNGV. For the CDR3, the DNA is TGTGCCAGCAGCGTACGCTTTCTTAACAGGGTGCTACAAGAGACCCAATACTTC. Its protein is CASSVRFLNRVLQETQYF.

This chain uses TRBV28 with TRBJ1-5; possible D gene TRBD1, 6 bases. CDR3 length equals 15 residues. V was pared by 1 base and J by 4 bases, with 11 bases between. Germline CDR1 and CDR2: MDHEN and SYDVKM. CDR3 sequence (DNA): TGTGCCAGCAGTTTATTTCGGACAGTAAATCAGCCCCAGCATTTT. It specifies CASSLFRTVNQPQHF.

This clone was counted a few times. This chain joins TRBV3-1 (or the pseudogene TRBV3-2) and TRBJ2-5; 8 bases are a match to TRBD1. The germline V gene encodes CDR1 LGHDT and CDR2 YNNKEL (reference sequence). This CDR3 contains 18 residues. V lost 3 bases and J lost 3; bases outside the gene matches: 15. CDR3 loop: CASSQDRVGSQMKETQYF. The CDR3 DNA follows: TGTGCCAGCAGCCAGGACAGGGTTGGGTCCCAGATGAAAGAGACCCAGTACTTC.

V usage is TRBV28 and J usage is TRBJ2-1, with 10 nucleotides matching TRBD1. This CDR3 is built from 15 residues. Looked up from germline, CDR1 is MDHEN and CDR2 is SYDVKM. J gave up 8 bases and V 3 bases, and 7 bases lay outside the gene matches. The CDR3 DNA is TGTGCCAGCAGTTTTAGTGGGACAGGGGTCTATGAGCAGTTCTTC. It translates to CASSFSGTGVYEQFF.

The table lists this clone with a count of one. V is TRBV18 and J is TRBJ2-5, with unresolved D. V shed 6 bases and J shed 0 bases, with 5 bases lying between them. This CDR3 comprises 12 residues. Germline V gene sequence: CDR1 KGHSH, CDR2 LQKENI. The CDR3 nucleotides are TGTGCCAGCTCTCTGTACCAAGAGACCCAGTACTTC. Its protein product is CASSLYQETQYF.

The rearrangement links TRBV2 to TRBJ2-2; 9 bases fit TRBD2. The CDR3 is made up of 16 amino acids. The germline gives CDR1 SNHLY, CDR2 FYNNEI. Germline trimming cut 3 bases from V and 1 base from J; bases unmatched to any gene: 3. The CDR3: CASSDLAGRNTGELFF. CDR3 nucleotides: TGTGCCAGCAGTGACCTAGCGGGGCGGAACACCGGGGAGCTGTTTTTT.

The CDR3 protein is CASSPRDRASYEQYF. CDR3 DNA: TGCGCCAGCAGCCCCCGAGACAGGGCTTCTTACGAGCAGTACTTC. The chain joins TRBV5-1 to TRBJ2-7, with TRBD1 identical over 7 bases. Germline assignment: CDR1 SGHRS and CDR2 YFSETQ. The CDR3 is made up of 15 amino acids. Unmatched junction bases numbered 11, after V lost 4 bases and J lost 4 bases.

The chain recombines TRBV7-2 with TRBJ2-1; 9 bases agree with TRBD1. Germline V gene lookup returns CDR1 SGHTA and CDR2 FQGNSA. The CDR3 consists of 16 residues. V lost 2 bases, J lost 7 bases, and 9 bases stayed unmatched. Here the CDR3 reads CASSLRGGQGENEQFF. CDR3 in DNA: TGTGCCAGCAGCTTAAGGGGGGGACAGGGAGAGAATGAGCAGTTCTTC.

This clone came up a few times. The V gene is TRBV11-2, the J gene TRBJ1-1, with D tentatively TRBD1 (5 bases). Trimming removed 3 bases from V and 8 bases from J, with 16 bases in between. CDR1 and CDR2 from the germline V gene are SGHAT and FQNNGV. This CDR3 is 14 amino acids long. The CDR3 region is CASSFEGTAGEAFF. For the CDR3, the DNA is TGTGCCAGCAGCTTCGAGGGGACCGCGGGAGAAGCTTTCTTT. The full variable domain, rest sourced from reference TRBV11-2 and TRBJ1-1, is EAGVAQSPRYKIIEKRQSVAFWCNPISGHATLYWYQQILGQGPKLLIQFQNNGVVDDSQLPKDRFSAERLKGVDSTLKIQPAKLEDSAVYLCASSFEGTAGEAFFGQGTRLTVV.

For this clone: The same CDR3 is also encoded by other DNA sequences in this sample. The V gene is TRBV5-1, the J gene TRBJ2-2; TRBD1 agrees at 10 bases. The CDR3 sequence is 16 residues long. V was pared by 2 bases and J by 2 bases, with 3 bases of the junction left unmatched. Germline values: CDR1 SGHRS, CDR2 YFSETQ. The CDR3 region is CASSFRTGGNTGELFF. In DNA form, the CDR3 reads TGCGCCAGCAGCTTTAGGACAGGGGGTAACACCGGGGAGCTGTTTTTT.

This clone came up a few times. This rearrangement joins TRBV19 to TRBJ1-2, with no clear D. CDR1 LNHDA and CDR2 SQIVND come from the germline V gene (reference sequence). There are 14 residues in the CDR3. Deletions cut 2 bases from V and 0 bases from J, with 7 bases between. In DNA, the CDR3 is TGTGCCAGTAGTATACCCGGTTCTAACTATGGCTACACCTTC. Residues: CASSIPGSNYGYTF.

The chain recombines TRBV28 with TRBJ2-1, with 9 bases identical to TRBD2. The CDR3 runs 16 residues. V lost 5 bases to trimming and J lost 6 bases; unmatched junction nucleotides: 11. CDR1 is MDHEN and CDR2 is SYDVKM in the germline V gene. The CDR3, as DNA: TGTGCCAGCAGTGTTTTACCGGGACTAGCAACCAATGAGCAGTTCTTC. Translation: CASSVLPGLATNEQFF.

The chain carries TRBV27 and TRBJ2-1; 11 bases are shared with TRBD2. The CDR3 length is 13 residues. CDR1 MNHEY and CDR2 SMNVEV come from the germline V gene (reference sequence). Trimming at V came to 3 bases and at J to 13 bases, leaving 5 bases not matched to a gene. The CDR3 region has the DNA TGTGCCAGCAGTTTGGGGACTAGCGGTTCTCAGTTCTTC. Protein product: CASSLGTSGSQFF.

The chain employs TRBV4-2 and TRBJ2-3, with TRBD2 identical over 7 bases. The CDR3 runs 14 residues. V lost 1 base to trimming and J lost 3 bases; unmatched junction nucleotides: 1. Germline-derived CDR1 and CDR2 are LGHNA and YNFKEQ. The CDR3: CASSQALATDTQYF. The CDR3 nucleotides read TGTGCCAGCAGCCAAGCACTAGCGACAGATACGCAGTATTTT.